This T cell receptor (beta chain) was profiled in a study of blood T cell repertoires in COVID-19. The CDR3 runs to 14 residues. J was trimmed by 2 bases and V by 3 bases; bases with no gene match: 3. Germline assignment: CDR1 SGDLS and CDR2 YYNGEE. The method was immunoSEQ multiplex PCR; TCRdb's version includes in-frame clones alone and lacks a portion of them. Here the sample spans 250,000 to 300,000 clones, approximately 85% being singletons. Participants' reported clinical history set cohort assignment. Sequenced material: PBMCs or T cells enriched from blood (not recorded which). The chain employs TRBV9 and TRBJ2-3; 7 bases agree with TRBD2. The clonotype comes from a woman in her forties or fifties who had recovered from COVID-19. The CDR3 here is CASSDRDYTDTQYF. For the CDR3, the DNA is TGTGCCAGCAGCGACCGGGACTACACAGATACGCAGTATTTT.